This T cell receptor (beta chain) was identified during a study of T cells in Graves' hyperthyroidism and ophthalmopathy. The overall study: Blood was drawn when the patient was first diagnosed and still untreated. Study-level points and caveats: Through a model of 13 V-J features, ophthalmopathy was separated from stable hyperthyroidism.

Template material for amplifying TCR beta CDR3 regions consisted of RNA transcripts. HTBI primers were employed in a first-round RT-PCR of the TCR CDR3. MiXCR was run by TCRdb on the multiplex PCR reads, yielding one entry per CDR3 protein. The repertoire consists of roughly 700,000 distinct CDR3 sequences, with 15% to 20% occurring once and the leading ten covering roughly a sixth. Uncontrolled infection, other autoimmune disease, pregnancy or lactation barred patients from enrollment. CDR1 and CDR2 from the germline V gene are SGDLS and YYNGEE. Trimming took off 0 bases at V and 5 bases at J, with 13 bases between the two ends. The CDR3 has 15 residues. This clonotype was observed at least ten times. Its matching antigen is unknown.

The TCR originated in a man aged 50-60 years with Graves' hyperthyroidism. Sequences were obtained from blood. The chain employs TRBV9 and TRBJ2-3, with D possibly being TRBD2 (6 bases). CDR3 nucleotide sequence: TGTGCCAGCAGCGTAGTCGGGAGAGTGTTAGATACGCAGTATTTT. It yields the protein CASSVVGRVLDTQYF.